The present T cell receptor (beta chain) was sequenced within a study of T cell repertoires in cytomegalovirus infection. This clonotype turned up a few times. CDR1 DFQATT and CDR2 SNEGSKA come from the germline V gene (reference sequence). V was pared by 4 bases and J by 6 bases, with 5 bases of the junction left unmatched. The CDR3 runs 14 residues. Each CDR3 protein gets one entry after TCRdb re-called the reads with MiXCR. The sample consists of just under 550,000 distinct CDR3 sequences, about a quarter of them appearing once. Sample: PBMCs. This chain links TRBV20-1 with TRBJ2-7; 14 bases align to TRBD2. The receptor comes from a human donor in good health (CMV status not recorded). Some clones in this sample may be carry-over from other donors' samples. The CDR3 region has the DNA TGCAGTGCTACTTCAGGGACTAGCGGGAGCGAGCAGTACTTC. It specifies CSATSGTSGSEQYF.